Listed below are T cell receptor beta chains from one sample, sequenced in a study of CXCR3-negative and CXCR3-positive naive CD8 T cells. TCRdb re-called the 5' RACE reads; one entry per CDR3 protein, DNA not given. The sample is made up of under 90,000 distinct CDR3 sequences, and the top ten hold about 0.62% of it. What was sequenced was naive CXCR3+ CD8+ T cells from blood. The receptor source for this set is a human donor in good health. Some clones in this sample may be carry-over from other donors' samples. CDR3s include the opening cysteine and the closing phenylalanine or tryptophan.

TRBJ1-1	TRBV6-5	13	CASSYSRDTEAFF
TRBJ2-3	TRBV3-1	15	CASSPTSGGADTQYF
TRBJ2-7	TRBV6-5	17	CASSYTGLAPRQGEQYF
TRBJ2-7	TRBV28	11	CDSSTSYEQYF
TRBJ1-5	TRBV20-1	15	CSAPGGSTSNQPQHF
TRBJ2-7	TRBV14	14	CASSQDLQAYEQYF
TRBJ2-7	TRBV27	16	CASSWVGDRSSYEQYF
TRBJ1-4	TRBV7-9	15	CASSADRGLGEKLFF
TRBJ2-1	TRBV29-1	12	CSVGTGYNEQFF
TRBJ2-4	TRBV6-6	12	CASTGLEDIQYF
TRBJ2-1	TRBV25-1	15	CASSELLGSYNEQFF
TRBJ1-6	TRBV4-1	15	CASSPFWGKSSPLHF
TRBJ2-7	TRBV2	15	CASSPDLDRGYEQYF
TRBJ1-4	TRBV28	15	CASSLEQGANEKLFF
TRBJ1-1	TRBV27	11	CATQQNTEAFF
TRBJ1-1	TRBV14	13	CASSPVWRTEAFF
TRBJ2-5	TRBV5-6	15	CASSSLGDREETQYF
TRBJ1-1	TRBV9	15	CASSANRGMNTEAFF
TRBJ2-2	TRBV20-1	15	CSARRDRVESGELFF
TRBJ2-1	TRBV11-1	15	CASSLGGADYNEQFF
TRBJ2-1	TRBV9	15	CASSVGPSSYNEQFF
TRBJ1-5	TRBV12-3/TRBV12-4	14	CASSFFRVDQPQHF
TRBJ2-1	TRBV29-1	11	CSVADNGEQFF
TRBJ2-1	TRBV24-1	15	CATSDLVSGDNEQFF
TRBJ2-1	TRBV12-3/TRBV12-4	14	CASTPGLAVGEQFF
TRBJ2-1	TRBV2	16	CASSPTGLAGADEQFF
TRBJ1-5	TRBV15	15	CATSRDRGLNQPQHF
TRBJ2-1	TRBV4-3	18	CASSQRTSGRVKGNEQFF
TRBJ2-5	TRBV5-4	16	CASSPGTGGAGETQYF
TRBJ2-6	TRBV20-1	15	CSARDLGSGANVLTF
TRBJ2-7	TRBV28	17	CASSLVTPGQGAFGQYF
TRBJ2-7	TRBV14	16	CASSLGWAEAFYEQYF
TRBJ2-1	TRBV15	13	CATSTPLENEQFF
TRBJ2-3	TRBV6-2/TRBV6-3	14	CASSPPGAGDTQYF
TRBJ2-1	TRBV21-1	19	CASSKKKRVNHRIYNEQFF
TRBJ2-5	TRBV5-1	13	CASSSGQEETQYF
TRBJ2-7	TRBV4-1	15	CASSPRRDPIYEQYF
TRBJ2-2	TRBV28	17	CASSWAASQGYTGELFF
TRBJ1-5	TRBV6-2/TRBV6-3	14	CASSLGVSNQPQHF
TRBJ2-1	TRBV7-9	20	CASSLNNGQGGVYSYNEQFF
TRBJ1-1	TRBV15	13	CATSRGGGTEAFF
TRBJ2-2	TRBV5-1	17	CASSLGLAGALTGELFF
TRBJ1-1	TRBV28	13	CASSLRGREEAFF
TRBJ2-1	TRBV4-3	18	CASSQGHRDYNLYNEQFF
TRBJ2-3	TRBV7-9	16	CASSPQLAGGPGTQYF
TRBJ2-2	TRBV7-7	16	CASSPGQGIVGRELFF
TRBJ1-2	TRBV3-2	14	CASSQERGTRGYTF
TRBJ1-1	TRBV4-1	15	CASSQAFLANTEAFF
TRBJ2-7	TRBV25-1	16	CASSEFAGTGAYEQYF
TRBJ2-7	TRBV4-3	14	CASSAGAGPYEQYF
TRBJ1-1	TRBV4-1	13	CASSHPSGTEAFF
TRBJ2-3	TRBV28	17	CASSLWSSGETTDTQYF
TRBJ2-2	TRBV6-5	17	CASSLLLAGGLTGELFF